Shown below are 29 T cell receptor beta chains from a single sample sequenced in a study of immune characterization of retroperitoneal liposarcoma. TCRdb recomputed calls from the PCR reads with MiXCR, one row per CDR3 protein. The sample lists under 15,000 distinct CDR3 sequences; roughly 44% were seen once. Sequencing was performed on tumor tissue. All receptors come from a female donor with retroperitoneal liposarcoma.

This chain links TRBV6-6 with TRBJ2-1; D not certain. Germline V CDR1 and CDR2: MNHNY, SVGAGI (reference sequence). Trimming left V 8 bases short and J 6 bases short, with 11 bases between. The CDR3 is 12 residues long. The CDR3 sequence is CASLWSTNEQFF. The CDR3 DNA is TGTGCCAGCCTTTGGTCTACCAATGAGCAGTTCTTC.

This clonotype was counted between two and nine times. The chain carries TRBV6-1 and TRBJ2-1; D not certain. Matching the DNA end better, TRBJ2-7 makes the J call doubtful. The CDR3 covers 12 residues. CDR1 MNHNS and CDR2 SASEGT come from the germline V gene. The CDR3: CASQRPPYEQYF. Written as DNA, the CDR3 is TGTGCCAGCCAAAGGCCCCCTTACGAGCAGTACTTC.

Judged by abundance, this clonotype is medium-sized (0.01 to 0.1%). The chain carries TRBV6-1 and TRBJ2-1; D remains ambiguous. The CDR3 runs 13 residues. Deletions cut 7 bases from V and 10 bases from J, with 17 bases between. Per germline, CDR1 MNHNS and CDR2 SASEGT. CDR3 protein: CASTDPRAYEQFF. CDR3 DNA: TGTGCCAGCACGGACCCGCGTGCCTACGAGCAGTTCTTC.

This clonotype was recorded once. The chain combines TRBV7-6 with TRBJ2-1; 7 bases match TRBD2. The better agreement between TRBJ2-7 and the DNA end casts doubt on the J call. The CDR3 covers 13 residues. Germline CDR1 SGHVS, CDR2 FNYEAQ. In nucleotides, the CDR3 is TGTGCCAGCGGTGCGGGGGACTCCTACGAGCAGTACTTC. Encoded protein: CASGAGDSYEQYF.

The V and J genes are TRBV6-1 and TRBJ2-5; D not resolved. The DNA end lines up better with TRBJ2-7; the J call may be wrong. The germline CDR1 and CDR2 sequences are MNHNS and SASEGT. CDR3 length equals 13 residues. The CDR3 nucleotides read TGTGCCAGCAGCAACCCTCCCCTATACGAGCAGTACTTC. It encodes CASSNPPLYEQYF.

As for this clonotype: Mismatch with germline at one junction end may stem from a read error. This chain links TRBV6-8 with TRBJ2-3; 10 positions match TRBD2. This CDR3 has 15 amino acids. Germline lookup yields CDR1 MNHGY and CDR2 SAAAGT. The CDR3 sequence: CASSSGGASLNEQYF. The CDR3 DNA reads as TGTGCCAGCAGTAGCGGGGGGGCCTCCTTGAATGAGCAGTACTTT.

This clonotype was counted at least ten times. The chain carries TRBV12-3 or TRBV12-4 and TRBJ2-7; D might be TRBD2 (6 bases). Deletions cut 5 bases from V and 0 bases from J, with 14 bases between. The CDR3 contains 15 residues. In DNA form, the CDR3 reads TGTGCCAGCAGTCGGGACTCTGGGAGCTCCTACGAGCAGTACTTC. Protein: CASSRDSGSSYEQYF.

The chain has TRBV28 and TRBJ2-5; D remains unclear. Germline V gene data show CDR1 as MDHEN and CDR2 as SYDVKM. Trimming left V 8 bases short and J 11 bases short, with 21 bases between. CDR3 length: 13 amino acids. CDR3 in DNA: TGTGCCAGCTCAAAAAGGAGTAGGATAGAGCAGTACTTC. Amino acids: CASSKRSRIEQYF.

The genes are TRBV11-2 and TRBJ1-1; D unclear. V lost 3 bases and J 3 bases, leaving 11 bases between the germline ends. The CDR3 has 14 amino acids. Germline V lookup: CDR1 SGHAT, CDR2 FQNNGV. The CDR3 protein is CASSFYLLYTEAFF. The CDR3 DNA reads TGTGCCAGCAGCTTTTACCTTCTCTACACTGAAGCTTTCTTT.

This clonotype was observed once. CDR3 sequence (DNA): TGTGCCAGCAGCTCACCCGGGGACTGGGCAGGCAATGAGCAGTACTTC. This encodes CASSSPGDWAGNEQYF. The chain is built from TRBV7-1 and TRBJ2-1; a possible D gene is TRBD2 (6 bases). The J call is uncertain, as TRBJ2-7 better fits the DNA end. TRBV7-1 qualifies as an ORF whose function is uncertain. This CDR3 spans 16 amino acids.

This clonotype has a handful of counts. DNA of the CDR3: TGTGCCAGCAGCTTAACTTCTACGTACGAGCAGTTCTTC. It yields the protein CASSLTSTYEQFF. The chain has TRBV7-8 and TRBJ2-1; D remains ambiguous. V was trimmed by 2 bases and J by 10 bases, leaving 12 bases between them. Germline V gene data show CDR1 as SGHVS and CDR2 as FQNEAQ. This CDR3 comprises 13 residues.

V gene TRBV6-1 combines with J gene TRBJ2-1, with D possibly being TRBD1 or TRBD2 (6 bases each). Trimming stripped 4 bases from V and 4 bases from J, with 17 bases between. CDR3 length: 16 residues. Germline V gene sequence: CDR1 MNHNS, CDR2 SASEGT. Written as DNA, the CDR3 is TGTGCCAGCAGTGTTGGTACGGCGGGACATTACAATGAGCAGTTCTTC. Its protein is CASSVGTAGHYNEQFF.

The chain is built from TRBV5-6 and TRBJ2-3; 9 bases are shared with TRBD2. V shed 0 bases and J 1 base; nucleotides not matched to a gene: 6. This CDR3 has 17 amino acids. Looked up from germline, CDR1 is SGHDT and CDR2 is YYEEEE. CDR3 nucleotides: TGTGCCAGCAGCTTGGGTAGCGGGAGTACGGGCACAGATACGCAGTATTTT. This sequence encodes CASSLGSGSTGTDTQYF.

This clonotype was seen just once. This sequence joins TRBV6-1 and TRBJ2-3; D remains ambiguous. Trimming removed 8 bases from V and 5 bases from J, with 11 bases in between. CDR3 length: 12 amino acids. Germline V lookup: CDR1 MNHNS, CDR2 SASEGT. The CDR3 region has the DNA TGTGCCAGCGGCCTGAGAGGAGATACGCAGTATTTT. This encodes CASGLRGDTQYF.

The rearrangement uses TRBV6-1 and TRBJ1-4; D possibly corresponds to TRBD1 (5 bases). The germline gives CDR1 MNHNS, CDR2 SASEGT. This CDR3 has 14 residues. Trimming cost V 7 bases and J 10 bases, with 19 bases left between them. DNA for the CDR3: TGTGCCAGCACCCCCGTGGGGGGGGGGGGAAAACTGTTTTTT. Encoded protein: CASTPVGGGGKLFF.

This clonotype occurred a few times. The chain uses TRBV11-3 and TRBJ2-1, with D maybe TRBD2 (6 bases). V was shortened by 4 bases and J by 10 bases, with 14 bases between the two germline ends. The CDR3 is made up of 13 amino acids. Germline V gene lookup returns CDR1 SGHNT and CDR2 YENEEA. The CDR3 region is CASSSGTPYEQFF. In DNA form, the CDR3 reads TGTGCCAGCAGCTCCGGGACTCCCTACGAGCAGTTCTTC.

This rearrangement joins TRBV10-1 to TRBJ2-1; no clear D. The DNA end lines up better with TRBJ2-7; the J call may be wrong. The CDR3 runs 11 residues. Germline assignment: CDR1 WNHNN and CDR2 SYGVQD (reference sequence). The CDR3 bases are TGCGCCAGCAGTGACGGCCGGGAGCAGTACTTC. Residues: CASSDGREQYF.

J is TRBJ2-1 and V is TRBV6-1; a possible D gene is TRBD2 (5 bases). CDR3 length: 12 amino acids. V lost 5 bases, J lost 13 bases, and 15 bases lay in between. Germline assignment: CDR1 MNHNS and CDR2 SASEGT. CDR3 protein: CASSWEQETQFF. CDR3 sequence (DNA): TGTGCCAGCAGTTGGGAGCAAGAGACCCAGTTCTTC.

Points on this clonotype: The junction and the germline gene differ at one end; a read error may be behind it. V usage is TRBV6-6 and J usage is TRBJ1-6; D uncertain. CDR1 is MNHNY, CDR2 SVGAGI, per germline (reference sequence). The CDR3 has 16 amino acids. This CDR3 is CASSLENTGYNSPLPF. The CDR3 region has the DNA TGTGCCAGCAGCCTGGAAAATACGGGCTATAATTCACCCCTCCCCTTT.

This clonotype showed up many times. The genes are TRBV6-1 and TRBJ2-1; D unresolved. With 6 bases removed from V and 5 bases from J, the gap between germline ends came to 11 bases. The CDR3 totals 13 residues. Per germline, CDR1 MNHNS and CDR2 SASEGT. CDR3 region: CASRPVRNNEQFF. The CDR3 DNA is TGTGCCAGCAGACCGGTCAGGAACAATGAGCAGTTCTTC.

The chain couples TRBV28 to TRBJ2-7, with 8 bases aligning to TRBD1. The CDR3 is made up of 14 amino acids. With V trimmed by 7 bases and J by 1 base, 6 bases remained unmatched. CDR1 is MDHEN and CDR2 is SYDVKM in the germline V gene. The CDR3 sequence: CASTLQGDSYEQYF. In DNA, the CDR3 is TGTGCCAGCACCCTACAGGGGGATTCCTACGAGCAGTACTTC.

This rearrangement joins TRBV7-2 to TRBJ2-5, with TRBD2 identical over 10 bases. CDR3 length equals 17 residues. The germline gives CDR1 SGHTA, CDR2 FQGNSA. Germline trimming cut 1 base from V and 7 bases from J; bases unmatched to any gene: 12. In DNA, the CDR3 is TGTGCCAGCAGCTTAGGGGGTAGCGGGGGGAGGGGAGGGACCCAGTACTTC. Protein sequence: CASSLGGSGGRGGTQYF.

This clonotype has a handful of counts. CDR3 residues: CASSLDGGSLKYEQYF. The CDR3 bases are TGTGCCAGCAGCTTAGACGGCGGGAGTCTCAAGTACGAGCAGTACTTC. J is TRBJ2-7 and V is TRBV7-2; the match to TRBD2 covers 7 bases. Germline values: CDR1 SGHTA, CDR2 FQGNSA. There are 16 residues in the CDR3. Losses at the gene ends were 1 base for V and 4 bases for J; bases not matched to a gene: 10.

This clonotype was picked up many times. The rearrangement links TRBV7-9 to TRBJ2-3, with 10 bases identical to TRBD2. Germline V CDR1 and CDR2: SEHNR, FQNEAQ (reference sequence). V trimming: 5 bases; J trimming: 0 bases; junction bases outside the gene matches: 20. This CDR3 is 21 amino acids long. The CDR3 region is CASSRGLIGLAVNTSTDTQYF. For the CDR3, the DNA is TGTGCCAGCAGCCGAGGACTTATCGGACTAGCGGTAAATACTAGCACAGATACGCAGTATTTT.

The CDR3 sequence is CASSATGAGNTIYF. CDR3 sequence (DNA): TGTGCCAGCAGCGCAACAGGGGCTGGAAACACCATATATTTT. V gene TRBV6-1 combines with J gene TRBJ1-3, with 7 bases matching TRBD1. The trim removed 6 bases at V and 2 bases at J, leaving 4 bases unmatched. Germline V CDR1 and CDR2: MNHNS, SASEGT. The CDR3 is made up of 14 amino acids.

This clonotype was recorded many times. The chain uses TRBV7-6 and TRBJ2-1, with D maybe TRBD2 (5 bases). Near its end, the DNA agrees better with TRBJ2-7, so the J call may be wrong. This CDR3 region has 15 residues. Germline-derived CDR1 and CDR2 are SGHVS and FNYEAQ. The CDR3 protein is CASSLAASPYNEQYF. CDR3 sequence (DNA): TGTGCCAGCAGCTTAGCGGCTAGCCCCTACAATGAGCAGTACTTC.

This clonotype is labeled medium-sized (0.01 to 0.1%). CDR3 loop: CASSTTGETQFF. DNA for the CDR3: TGTGCCAGCAGTACCACTGGGGAGACCCAGTTCTTC. V and J are TRBV6-1 and TRBJ2-5; D is possibly TRBD2 (5 bases). The J call is doubtful: the DNA matches TRBJ2-1 better. Germline CDR1 reads MNHNS; CDR2 reads SASEGT. The CDR3 runs to 12 residues.

This clonotype was counted between two and nine times. This rearrangement joins TRBV7-2 to TRBJ2-5; 10 nucleotides match TRBD2. CDR1 SGHTA and CDR2 FQGNSA come from the germline V gene. This CDR3 is 15 amino acids long. J was trimmed by 9 bases and V by 2 bases; bases with no gene match: 9. The chain's CDR3 is CASSLYASGSLAQYF. CDR3 nucleotides: TGTGCCAGCAGCTTATATGCTAGCGGGAGTCTCGCCCAGTACTTC. Full variable domain (remainder filled in from reference TRBV7-2 and TRBJ2-5): GAGVSQSPSNKVTEKGKDVELRCDPISGHTALYWYRQSLGQGLEFLIYFQGNSAPDKSGLPSDRFSAERTGGSVSTLTIQRTQQEDSAVYLCASSLYASGSLAQYFGPGTRLLVL.

This clonotype appeared many times. This rearrangement joins TRBV12-3 or TRBV12-4 to TRBJ1-5; no clear D gene. This CDR3 is built from 15 residues. V lost 3 bases to trimming and J lost 6 bases, with 15 bases between them. The CDR3 here is CASSLFGEGSQPQHF. The DNA for the CDR3 is TGTGCCAGCAGTTTGTTTGGGGAAGGTAGTCAGCCCCAGCATTTT.